The entry below gives a single T cell receptor beta chain sequence along with its context. This PCR relied on a set of 60 Vbeta primers and 13 Jbeta primers. Sequencing used immunoSEQ multiplex PCR; TCRdb keeps in-frame clones, though not all of them. The sample consists of fewer than 120,000 clones, around 85% of them appearing once. These data are taken from a study of cytomegalovirus exposure and HLA in healthy donors. With 0 bases clipped from V and 3 bases from J, the junction kept 5 bases outside the gene matches. The CDR3 is made up of 16 amino acids. The germline V gene has CDR1 SGHTS and CDR2 YDEGEE.

The sample comprised PBMCs. The chain couples TRBV5-8 to TRBJ2-3; 9 nucleotides match TRBD1. The source of this sequence is a man aged 35-49 years in good health and CMV-seronegative. CDR3 nucleotide sequence: TGTGCCAGCAGCTTGGCAGGGACAGGGATTACAGATACGCAGTATTTT. Translating gives CASSLAGTGITDTQYF.